The clone carrying this T cell receptor (beta chain) came up many times. What it binds is not known. Indicated time point: persistent/refractory GD, antithyroid drugs over 5 years with positive TRAb. From PBMCs, RNA was extracted and then used to make the TCR library. American Thyroid Association guidelines were used to diagnose Graves' disease. This sample is part of a study of regulatory T cells in long-lasting Graves disease. Overall study: Positive TSH receptor antibodies alongside over 5 years of antithyroid drugs were what marked Graves' disease as persistent. Study-wide results and limits: Relative to newly diagnosed Graves' patients, persistent ones had lower TCR diversity. Favoring TRBV28, TRBJ1-2 and TRBJ2-5 was a feature seen in persistent disease.

CDR3-region Arm-PCR and iRepertoire HTBI primers produced the TCR beta libraries. TCRdb reanalysed the multiplex PCR reads using MiXCR and keeps one entry per CDR3 protein. The profile shows a few hundred thousand distinct CDR3 sequences, around 22% of them singletons. Deletions cut 4 bases from V and 11 bases from J, with 23 bases between. This CDR3 is 14 amino acids long. Germline V lookup: CDR1 GTSNPN, CDR2 SVGIG (reference sequence). The source was peripheral blood mononuclear cells (PBMCs), collected when the disease was refractory, from a patient treated with antithyroid drugs. The chain couples TRBV30 to TRBJ1-2, with D tentatively TRBD1 (6 bases). This receptor was identified in a female donor with Graves disease. The CDR3 DNA sequence: TGTGCCTGGACCCTCGGGACACCTCAGATCGGGTACACCTTC. Translation: CAWTLGTPQIGYTF. Based on the CDR3 plus reference TRBV30 and TRBJ1-2, the full variable domain is SQTIHQWPATLVQPVGSPLSLECTVEGTSNPNLYWYRQAAGRGLQLLFYSVGIGQISSEVPQNLSASRPQDRQFILSSKKLLLSDSGFYLCAWTLGTPQIGYTFGSGTRLTVV.